This is a list of T cell receptor beta chains from one sample in a study of T-cell memory formation after mild COVID-19. TCRdb re-derived calls from the 5' RACE reads in MiXCR, one entry per CDR3 protein. The sample records some 150,000 distinct CDR3 sequences, roughly 6.2% being singletons. Sequenced: PBMCs or a T cell subset sorted from them (not recorded which). All receptors come from an adult woman who had mild COVID-19 (a few samples of this study predate the infection). Cell type and time point are not known. Both conserved end residues are part of each CDR3. The D gene is left open where the match is weak. The size of a clone is reported for some rows only, either as once, few or many, or as a class for expanded clones.

>TRBD2|TRBJ2-7|TRBV7-6|NA
CASSSVAGRGYEQYF
TGTGCCAGCAGCTCCGTAGCGGGGAGGGGCTACGAGCAGTACTTC
>NA|TRBJ1-6|TRBV5-1|NA
CASSLVFGRQSSYNSPLHF
TGCGCCAGCAGCTTGGTTTTCGGCAGGCAAAGCTCCTATAATTCACCCCTCCACTTT
>NA|TRBJ2-1|TRBV30|many
CAWSPLDEQFF
TGTGCCTGGAGCCCGCTAGATGAGCAGTTCTTC
>TRBD2|TRBJ2-3|TRBV4-3|NA
CASSQGSGSTDTQYF
TGCGCCAGCAGCCAGGGTAGCGGGAGCACAGATACGCAGTATTTT
>TRBD1|TRBJ2-7|TRBV2|many
CASRGGRGFSYEQYF
TGTGCCAGCAGAGGGGGCAGGGGCTTCTCCTACGAGCAGTACTTC
>TRBD1|TRBJ1-4|TRBV12-3/TRBV12-4|few
CASSPADRGGRNEKLFF
TGTGCCAGCAGTCCCGCGGACAGGGGTGGCCGTAATGAAAAACTGTTTTTT
>TRBD2|TRBJ2-1|TRBV6-2/TRBV6-3|few
CASSSVTSGSINEQFF
TGTGCCAGCAGTTCCGTGACTAGCGGGAGTATCAATGAGCAGTTCTTC
>TRBD2|TRBJ2-1|TRBV7-9|many
CATSTSGGSGSYNEQFF
TGTGCCACCTCGACTAGCGGGGGGTCAGGCTCTTACAATGAGCAGTTCTTC
>TRBD1|TRBJ1-4|TRBV29-1|NA
CSVDSGTGSEKLFF
TGCAGCGTTGATTCCGGGACAGGGAGTGAAAAACTGTTTTTT
>TRBD1|TRBJ1-6|TRBV27|NA
CASSETGGRVRNSPLHF
TGTGCCAGCAGTGAAACAGGGGGCAGAGTGAGAAATTCACCCCTCCACTTT
>TRBD2|TRBJ2-1|TRBV7-3|many
CASSPRRLAGVNEQFF
TGTGCCAGCAGCCCAAGACGGCTAGCGGGAGTTAATGAGCAGTTCTTC
>NA|TRBJ2-3|TRBV20-1|few
CSASTSPSTDTQYF
TGCAGTGCTAGTACTAGCCCAAGCACAGATACGCAGTATTTT
>NA|TRBJ2-3|TRBV7-2|many
CASSSEPRWADTQYF
TGTGCCAGCAGTTCCGAGCCCCGGTGGGCAGATACGCAGTATTTT
>NA|TRBJ1-3|TRBV5-4|NA
CASSLGGFGGNTIYF
TGTGCCAGCAGCTTGGGGGGTTTTGGAGGAAACACCATATATTTT
>TRBD1|TRBJ1-2|TRBV18|few
CASSRPGDRSNYGYTF
TGTGCCAGCTCACGACCGGGGGACAGGTCTAACTATGGCTACACCTTC
>NA|TRBJ2-3|TRBV7-8|many
CASSRVEASDTQYF
TGTGCCAGCAGCCGTGTAGAAGCGTCCGATACGCAGTATTTT
>NA|TRBJ2-1|TRBV18|few
CASSPNNEQFF
TGTGCCAGCTCACCAAACAATGAGCAGTTCTTC
>NA|TRBJ1-2|TRBV11-2|NA
CASTPWGGGYGYTF
TGTGCCAGCACCCCTTGGGGGGGAGGCTATGGCTACACCTTC
>NA|TRBJ2-7|TRBV29-1|many
CSVDLGVGYEQYF
TGCAGCGTTGACTTGGGGGTGGGCTACGAGCAGTACTTC
>NA|TRBJ2-7|TRBV6-2/TRBV6-3|many
CASSLTTPYEQYF
TGTGCCAGCAGTCTTACTACTCCCTACGAGCAGTACTTC
>NA|TRBJ2-7|TRBV5-1|NA
CASSFEGGSYEQYF
TGCGCCAGCAGCTTTGAGGGGGGGTCCTACGAGCAGTACTTC
>NA|TRBJ1-6|TRBV27|many
CASSPSNSYNSPLHF
TGTGCCAGCAGTCCGAGCAACTCCTATAATTCACCCCTCCACTTT
>TRBD2|TRBJ2-1|TRBV7-2|NA
CASSSGLAVNEQFF
TGTGCCAGCAGCTCTGGACTAGCGGTTAATGAGCAGTTCTTC
>NA|TRBJ2-1|TRBV9|many
CASSARRSSYNEQFF
TGTGCCAGCAGCGCTAGAAGGAGCTCCTACAATGAGCAGTTCTTC
>NA|TRBJ1-1|TRBV7-2|few
CASSLNSPSLPRGRTEAFF
TGTGCCAGCAGCTTAAATTCTCCAAGCCTTCCGCGGGGTAGGACTGAAGCTTTCTTT
>NA|TRBJ2-1|TRBV29-1|NA
CSLGGGGYNEQFF
TGCAGCCTGGGAGGGGGCGGTTACAATGAGCAGTTCTTC
>TRBD2|TRBJ2-1|TRBV19|few
CASRVVAGLSYNEQFF
TGTGCCAGTAGAGTGGTAGCGGGACTTAGCTACAATGAGCAGTTCTTC
>TRBD2|TRBJ2-1|TRBV6-2/TRBV6-3|few
CASSYRGGWYEQFF
TGTGCCAGCAGTTACCGGGGGGGCTGGTATGAGCAGTTCTTC
>TRBD1|TRBJ1-1|TRBV7-3|few
CASSLNHRGEAFF
TGTGCCAGCAGCTTAAACCACAGGGGGGAAGCTTTCTTT
>NA|TRBJ1-5|TRBV29-1|many
CSVRDNYNQPQHF
TGCAGCGTTCGTGACAATTACAATCAGCCCCAGCATTTT
>NA|TRBJ2-5|TRBV7-2|NA
CASSPRRTAETQYF
TGTGCCAGCAGCCCTCGCCGGACAGCGGAGACCCAGTACTTC
>TRBD1|TRBJ2-7|TRBV9|few
CASSVAGQGSVSGSEQYF
TGTGCCAGCAGCGTCGCGGGACAGGGTTCTGTGTCGGGGTCCGAGCAGTACTTC
>NA|TRBJ2-3|TRBV25-1|few
CASSVMGSGYTDTQYF
TGTGCCAGCAGTGTTATGGGTAGCGGATACACAGATACGCAGTATTTT
>NA|TRBJ1-2|TRBV20-1|many
CSALGPPPVYGYTF
TGCAGTGCTCTCGGACCTCCGCCCGTTTATGGCTACACCTTC
>NA|TRBJ2-7|TRBV7-2|many
CASSSNGFSYEQYF
TGTGCCAGCAGCTCAAACGGATTCTCCTACGAGCAGTACTTC
>NA|TRBJ2-3|TRBV6-5|few
CASSYTYTDTQYF
TGTGCCAGCAGTTACACCTATACAGATACGCAGTATTTT